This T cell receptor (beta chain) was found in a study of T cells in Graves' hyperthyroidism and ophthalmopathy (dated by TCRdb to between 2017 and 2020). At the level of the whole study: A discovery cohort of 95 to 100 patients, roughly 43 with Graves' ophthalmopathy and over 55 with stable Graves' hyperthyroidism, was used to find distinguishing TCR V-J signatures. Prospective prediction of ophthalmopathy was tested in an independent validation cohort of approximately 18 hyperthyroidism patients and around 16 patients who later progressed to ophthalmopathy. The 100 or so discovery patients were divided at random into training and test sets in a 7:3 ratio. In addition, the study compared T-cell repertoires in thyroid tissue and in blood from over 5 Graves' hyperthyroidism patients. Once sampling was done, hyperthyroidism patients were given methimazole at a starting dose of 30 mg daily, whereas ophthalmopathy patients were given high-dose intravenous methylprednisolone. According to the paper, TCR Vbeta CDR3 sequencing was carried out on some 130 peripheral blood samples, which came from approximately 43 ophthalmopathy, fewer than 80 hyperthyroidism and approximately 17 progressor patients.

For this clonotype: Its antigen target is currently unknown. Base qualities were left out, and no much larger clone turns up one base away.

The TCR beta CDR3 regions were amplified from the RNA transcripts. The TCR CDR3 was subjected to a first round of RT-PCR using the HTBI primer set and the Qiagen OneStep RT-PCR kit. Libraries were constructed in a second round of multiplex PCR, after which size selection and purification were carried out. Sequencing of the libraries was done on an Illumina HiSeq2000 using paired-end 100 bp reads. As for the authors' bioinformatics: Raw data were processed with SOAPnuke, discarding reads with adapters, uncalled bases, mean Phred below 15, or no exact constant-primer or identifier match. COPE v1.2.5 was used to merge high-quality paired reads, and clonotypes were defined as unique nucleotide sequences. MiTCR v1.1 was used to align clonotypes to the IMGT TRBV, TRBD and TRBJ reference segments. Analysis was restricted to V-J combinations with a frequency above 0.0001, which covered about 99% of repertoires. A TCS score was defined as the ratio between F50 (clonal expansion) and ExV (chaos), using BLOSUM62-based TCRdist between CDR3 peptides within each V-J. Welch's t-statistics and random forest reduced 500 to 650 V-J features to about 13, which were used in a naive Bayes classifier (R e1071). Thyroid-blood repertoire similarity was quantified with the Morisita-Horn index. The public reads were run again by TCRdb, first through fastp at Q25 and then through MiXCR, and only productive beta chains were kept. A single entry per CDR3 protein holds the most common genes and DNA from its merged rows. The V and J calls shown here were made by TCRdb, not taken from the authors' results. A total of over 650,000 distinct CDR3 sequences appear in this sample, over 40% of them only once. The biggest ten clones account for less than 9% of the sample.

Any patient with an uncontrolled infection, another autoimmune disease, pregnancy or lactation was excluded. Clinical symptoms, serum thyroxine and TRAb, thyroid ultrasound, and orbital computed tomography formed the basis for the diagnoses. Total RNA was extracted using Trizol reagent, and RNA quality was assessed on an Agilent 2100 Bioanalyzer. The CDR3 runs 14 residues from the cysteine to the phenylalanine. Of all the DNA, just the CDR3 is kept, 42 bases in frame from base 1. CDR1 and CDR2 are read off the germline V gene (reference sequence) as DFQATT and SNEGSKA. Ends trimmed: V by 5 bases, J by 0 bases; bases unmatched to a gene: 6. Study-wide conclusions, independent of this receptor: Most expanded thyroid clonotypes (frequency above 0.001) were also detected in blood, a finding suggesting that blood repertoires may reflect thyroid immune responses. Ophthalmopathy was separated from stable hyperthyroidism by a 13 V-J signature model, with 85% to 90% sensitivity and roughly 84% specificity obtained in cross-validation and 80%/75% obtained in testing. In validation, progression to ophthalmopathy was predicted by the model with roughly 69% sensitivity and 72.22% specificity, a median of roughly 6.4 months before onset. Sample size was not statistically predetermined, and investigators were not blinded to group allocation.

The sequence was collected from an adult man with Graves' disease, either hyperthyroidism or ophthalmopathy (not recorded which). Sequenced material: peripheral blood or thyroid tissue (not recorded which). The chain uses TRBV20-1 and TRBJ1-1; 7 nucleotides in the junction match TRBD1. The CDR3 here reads CSALTGAMNTEAFF. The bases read TGCAGTGCTTTAACAGGGGCCATGAACACTGAAGCTTTCTTT.